The 5 T cell receptor beta chains listed next were all sequenced from one sample in a study of blood T cells in healthy people across ages. The use of a sample-barcoded 5' primer and a J-beta primer mix characterized a second PCR of roughly 6 to 11 cycles. TCRdb recomputed calls from the 5' RACE reads with MiXCR, one row per CDR3 protein. In the table there are roughly 1.5 million distinct CDR3 sequences, approximately 39% of which are singletons. Sequenced: blood. The receptor source for this set is a woman younger than 30 in good health.

This clonotype was observed a handful of times. V gene TRBV5-1 combines with J gene TRBJ2-7, with D maybe TRBD1 (6 bases). The CDR3 runs 13 residues. V lost 0 bases, J lost 11 bases, and 15 bases lay in between. Germline V lookup: CDR1 SGHRS, CDR2 YFSETQ. CDR3 in amino acids: CASSLEGQPSEYF. As DNA, the CDR3 is TGCGCCAGCAGCTTGGAGGGACAACCTTCTGAGTACTTC. Looking up the rest from reference TRBV5-1 and TRBJ2-7 gives the full variable domain: KAGVTQTPRYLIKTRGQQVTLSCSPISGHRSVSWYQQTPGQGLQFLFEYFSETQRNKGNFPGRFSGRQFSNSRSEMNVSTLELGDSALYLCASSLEGQPSEYFGPGTRLTVT.

This clonotype turned up a few times. The chain recombines TRBV4-1 with TRBJ1-2; no definite D call. V lost 1 base to trimming and J lost 4 bases, with 13 bases between them. The CDR3 runs to 15 residues. CDR1 MGHRA and CDR2 YSYEKL come from the germline V gene. CDR3 region: CASSQAPTGSYGYTF. The CDR3 nucleotides read TGCGCCAGCAGCCAAGCTCCTACCGGCTCCTATGGCTACACCTTC.

V usage is TRBV4-3 and J usage is TRBJ2-5; D unresolved. Trimming removed 0 bases from V and 11 bases from J, with 22 bases in between. This CDR3 has 16 residues. The germline gives CDR1 LGHNA, CDR2 YSLEER. Here the CDR3 DNA reads TGCGCCAGCAGCCAAGATCTAAGACCGGCGTCTTTGCGACAGTACTTC. Its protein product is CASSQDLRPASLRQYF.

This clonotype was observed a handful of times. The chain employs TRBV7-2 and TRBJ2-1; maybe TRBD1 (5 bases). The CDR3 is 16 amino acids. CDR1 is SGHTA and CDR2 is FQGNSA in the germline V gene. The V gene lost 1 base and the J gene lost 4 bases, with 14 bases spanning the gap. The CDR3 sequence: CASSLEGFAFYNEQFF. The CDR3 DNA sequence: TGTGCCAGCAGCTTAGAGGGGTTTGCGTTTTACAATGAGCAGTTCTTC.

The chain joins TRBV10-3 to TRBJ2-3, with 7 positions matching TRBD2. CDR3 length equals 15 residues. Trimming took 5 bases from V and 3 from J; bases not matched to a gene: 8. The germline V gene encodes CDR1 ENHRY and CDR2 SYGVKD. The CDR3 protein is CAISRTGGLTDTQYF. CDR3 nucleotide sequence: TGTGCCATCAGTAGGACGGGGGGTCTGACAGATACGCAGTATTTT.